This T cell receptor (beta chain) appears in the sequencing data of a study of tumor and adjacent non-tumor tissue in lung cancer. This clonotype has a handful of counts. Mismatch with germline at one junction end may stem from a read error. The CDR3 loop spans 12 amino acids. Germline CDR1 MNHNS, CDR2 SASEGT. TCRbeta libraries were built with three rounds of nested PCR, modified from ARM-PCR. TCRdb reanalysed the multiplex PCR reads using MiXCR and keeps one entry per CDR3 protein. Here the sample spans nearly 50,000 distinct CDR3 sequences, 64% being singletons. No cell sorting was done before RNA was extracted from the tissue. More than 3 cm separated this lung sample from the edge of the tumor.

The sequencing input was distant non-tumor lung tissue. This TCR was sampled from a woman in her 70s with non-small cell lung cancer. The chain is built from TRBV6-1 and TRBJ1-1; D is unresolved. The CDR3 DNA reads as TGCACCAGCAGGCCAATAGTCACTGAAGCTTTCTTT. This gives the protein CTSRPIVTEAFF.